The present T cell receptor beta chain was sequenced within a study of healthy donors' naive CD4 and CD8 T cells. Overall study results and limits: Reportedly, most V and J gene segments showed naive CD4+ versus CD8+ bias. Bias from naive T cell homeostatic proliferation was not addressed.

Starting from about 0.45 ug of total RNA, TCR libraries were made with linear amplification. MiXCR, run by TCRdb on the reads, gives a single entry per CDR3 protein. This table has around 180,000 distinct CDR3 sequences, 65% to 80% appearing once. The CDR3 spans 13 residues. Germline values: CDR1 LNHDA, CDR2 SQIVND (reference sequence). V lost 6 bases to trimming and J lost 6 bases, with 14 bases between them. For this clonotype: Its antigen is as yet unknown.

V is TRBV19 and J is TRBJ1-1; D remains ambiguous. The sequencing input was naive CD4+ and CD8+ T cells sorted from blood, pooled from several donors. The source is a pool of human donors in good health; the sample pools cells from several healthy donors. The CDR3 DNA is TGTGCCAGTAGGGCAAAGGAGGTCGCTGAAGCTTTCTTT. Its translation: CASRAKEVAEAFF.